What follows are 10 T cell receptor beta chains derived from one specimen sequenced in a study of PD-1 blockade in classical Hodgkin lymphoma. Brentuximab vedotin exposure varied, and every patient relapsed after autologous stem cell transplantation. Some clones are missing from TCRdb's copy, which holds only in-frame ones; the method was immunoSEQ multiplex PCR. The table includes under 20,000 clones, about 76% detected once. The source was peripheral blood mononuclear cells (PBMCs), collected before the second cycle of nivolumab. The receptors here all came from a human donor with classical Hodgkin lymphoma.

This chain connects TRBV10-3 to TRBJ2-2; 10 positions agree with TRBD2. Germline V gene lookup returns CDR1 ENHRY and CDR2 SYGVKD. Unmatched junction bases numbered 5, after V lost 2 bases and J lost 11 bases. The CDR3 totals 14 residues. CDR3 in amino acids: CAISEGSGGFELFF. CDR3 nucleotide sequence: TGTGCCATCAGTGAGGGTAGCGGGGGGTTTGAGCTGTTTTTT.

V is TRBV28 and J is TRBJ2-7, with 7 bases identical to TRBD1. J lost 3 bases, V lost 4 bases, and 3 bases had no gene match. The CDR3 is made up of 13 amino acids. Germline V gene lookup returns CDR1 MDHEN and CDR2 SYDVKM. The CDR3 DNA reads as TGTGCCAGCAGTTGGGACAGCCGCTACGAGCAGTACTTC. This codes for CASSWDSRYEQYF.

A few counts support this clone. The rearrangement links TRBV28 to TRBJ2-7; unclear D gene. The length of the CDR3 is 12 residues. Germline-derived CDR1 and CDR2 are MDHEN and SYDVKM. Trimming took off 1 base at V and 7 bases at J, with 8 bases between the two ends. CDR3 residues: CASSLFVREQYF. The CDR3 nucleotides read TGTGCCAGCAGTTTATTTGTCAGAGAGCAGTACTTC. Combining the CDR3 with reference TRBV28 and TRBJ2-7 gives the whole variable domain DVKVTQSSRYLVKRTGEKVFLECVQDMDHENMFWYRQDPGLGLRLIYFSYDVKMKEKGDIPEGYSVSREKKERFSLILESASTNQTSMYLCASSLFVREQYFGPGTRLTVT.

The V gene is TRBV10-3, the J gene TRBJ2-5; no clear D. The germline gives CDR1 ENHRY, CDR2 SYGVKD. The CDR3 runs to 13 residues. Trimming removed 2 bases from V and 1 base from J, with 5 bases in between. CDR3 protein: CAISEGLQETQYF. For the CDR3, the DNA is TGTGCCATCAGTGAGGGGCTCCAAGAGACCCAGTACTTC.

A word on this clone: Other nucleotide sequences from this sample produce the same CDR3. The rearrangement joins TRBV6-6 to TRBJ1-2; the D is unclear. This CDR3 is 13 amino acids long. V was cut by 3 bases and J by 6 bases, with 11 bases left in between. The germline CDR1 and CDR2 sequences are MNHNY and SVGAGI (reference sequence). The CDR3 region has the DNA TGTGCCAGCAGTTATTTCGGATTAAATGGCTACACCTTC. Translation gives CASSYFGLNGYTF.

The chain employs TRBV7-2 and TRBJ2-3, with D uncertain. The CDR3 has 13 residues. Trimming shortened V by 5 bases and J by 4 bases, and 10 bases separated the two germline ends. Germline V gene sequence: CDR1 SGHTA, CDR2 FQGNSA. The CDR3 sequence is CASSREYPDTQYF. Here the CDR3 DNA reads TGTGCCAGCAGCAGAGAGTACCCAGATACGCAGTATTTT.

The rearrangement links TRBV5-4 to TRBJ2-2; TRBD1 agrees at 7 bases. Losses at the gene ends were 4 bases for V and 9 bases for J; bases not matched to a gene: 18. This CDR3 contains 17 residues. Germline CDR1 and CDR2: SGHNT and YYREEE (reference sequence). Here the CDR3 reads CASSPPPGTDETRELFF. The DNA of the CDR3 is TGTGCCAGCAGCCCACCCCCCGGGACAGACGAGACGAGGGAGCTGTTTTTT.

The chain's CDR3 is CASSAGTGLTNEKLFF. For the CDR3, the DNA is TGTGCCAGCTCAGCCGGGACAGGGCTAACTAATGAAAAACTGTTTTTT. The chain links TRBV18 to TRBJ1-4; 9 bases agree with TRBD1. The length of the CDR3 is 16 residues. V lost 5 bases to trimming and J lost 1 base; unmatched junction nucleotides: 5. Germline CDR1 is KGHSH and CDR2 is LQKENI.

This chain connects TRBV25-1 to TRBJ2-1; the match to TRBD2 covers 15 bases. The ends lost 3 bases at V and 9 bases at J; junction bases unmatched: 6. Germline CDR1 and CDR2: MGHDK and SYGVNS. The CDR3 contains 16 residues. CDR3 loop: CASSDWTSGRAGEQFF. CDR3 DNA sequence: TGTGCCAGCAGTGATTGGACTAGCGGGAGGGCTGGTGAGCAGTTCTTC. The variable domain in full, completed from reference TRBV25-1 and TRBJ2-1, reads EADIYQTPRYLVIGTGKKITLECSQTMGHDKMYWYQQDPGMELHLIHYSYGVNSTEKGDLSSESTVSRIRTEHFPLTLESARPSHTSQYLCASSDWTSGRAGEQFFGPGTRLTVL.

V is TRBV5-1 and J is TRBJ2-6; D is uncertain. Germline loops: CDR1 SGHRS, CDR2 YFSETQ. V lost 4 bases to trimming and J lost 4 bases, with 12 bases between them. CDR3 length: 15 residues. CDR3 nucleotide sequence: TGCGCCAGCAGCCCCGGTTCCCCCGGGGCCAACGTCCTGACTTTC. Translated: CASSPGSPGANVLTF.